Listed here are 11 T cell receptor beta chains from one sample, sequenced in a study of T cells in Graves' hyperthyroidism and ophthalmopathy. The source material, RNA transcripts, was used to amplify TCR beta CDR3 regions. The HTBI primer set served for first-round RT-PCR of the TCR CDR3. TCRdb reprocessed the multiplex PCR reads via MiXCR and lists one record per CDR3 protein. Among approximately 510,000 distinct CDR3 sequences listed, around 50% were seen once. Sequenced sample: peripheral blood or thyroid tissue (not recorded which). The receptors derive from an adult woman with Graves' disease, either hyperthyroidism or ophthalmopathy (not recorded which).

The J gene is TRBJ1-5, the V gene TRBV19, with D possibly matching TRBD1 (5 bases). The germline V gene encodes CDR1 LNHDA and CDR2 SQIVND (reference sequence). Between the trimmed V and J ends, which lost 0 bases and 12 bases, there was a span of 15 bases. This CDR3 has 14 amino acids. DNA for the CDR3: TGTGCCAGTAGTATAGAGGGGCGTGAGACTGTCCAGCATTTT. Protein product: CASSIEGRETVQHF.

CDR3 sequence reads: CASSIMQETQYF. The CDR3 DNA reads as TGTGCCAGCAGCATAATGCAAGAGACCCAGTACTTC. The gene calls are TRBV7-7 and TRBJ2-5; D call uncertain. CDR3 length equals 12 residues. The germline V gene encodes CDR1 SSHAT and CDR2 FNYEAQ (reference sequence). V was trimmed by 5 bases and J by 2 bases, leaving 6 bases between them.

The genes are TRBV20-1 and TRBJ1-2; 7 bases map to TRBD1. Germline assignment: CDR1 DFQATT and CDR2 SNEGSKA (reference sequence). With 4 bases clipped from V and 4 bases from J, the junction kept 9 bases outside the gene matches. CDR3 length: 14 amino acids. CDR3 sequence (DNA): TGCAGTGCTATGAGGGTGACAGGGCTCTATGGCTACACCTTC. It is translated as CSAMRVTGLYGYTF.

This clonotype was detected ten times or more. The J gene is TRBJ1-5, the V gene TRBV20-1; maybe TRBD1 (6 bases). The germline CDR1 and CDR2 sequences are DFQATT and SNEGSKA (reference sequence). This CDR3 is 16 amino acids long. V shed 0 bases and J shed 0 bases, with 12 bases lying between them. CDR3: CSARDGGAVSNQPQHF. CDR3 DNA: TGCAGTGCTAGAGATGGGGGGGCGGTTAGCAATCAGCCCCAGCATTTT.

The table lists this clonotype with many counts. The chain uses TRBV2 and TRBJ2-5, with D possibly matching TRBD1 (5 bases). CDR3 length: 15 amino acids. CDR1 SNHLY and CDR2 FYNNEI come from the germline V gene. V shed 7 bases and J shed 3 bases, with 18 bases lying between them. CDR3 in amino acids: CASKAGNTPKETQYF. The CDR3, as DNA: TGTGCCAGCAAAGCAGGGAACACACCCAAAGAGACCCAGTACTTC.

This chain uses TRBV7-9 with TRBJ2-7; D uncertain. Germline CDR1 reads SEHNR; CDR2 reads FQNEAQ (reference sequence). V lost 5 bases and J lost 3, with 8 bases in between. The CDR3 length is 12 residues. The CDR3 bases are TGTGCCAGCAGCGTACGATACTACGAGCAGTACTTC. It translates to CASSVRYYEQYF.

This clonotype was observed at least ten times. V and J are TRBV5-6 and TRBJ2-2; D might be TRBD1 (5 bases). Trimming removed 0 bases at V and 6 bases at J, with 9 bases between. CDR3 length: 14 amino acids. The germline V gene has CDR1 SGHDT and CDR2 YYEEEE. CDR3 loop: CASSLGQFAGELFF. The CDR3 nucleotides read TGTGCCAGCAGCTTGGGACAGTTCGCCGGGGAGCTGTTTTTT. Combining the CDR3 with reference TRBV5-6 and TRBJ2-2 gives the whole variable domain DAGVTQSPTHLIKTRGQQVTLRCSPKSGHDTVSWYQQALGQGPQFIFQYYEEEERQRGNFPDRFSGHQFPNYSSELNVNALLLGDSALYLCASSLGQFAGELFFGEGSRLTVL.

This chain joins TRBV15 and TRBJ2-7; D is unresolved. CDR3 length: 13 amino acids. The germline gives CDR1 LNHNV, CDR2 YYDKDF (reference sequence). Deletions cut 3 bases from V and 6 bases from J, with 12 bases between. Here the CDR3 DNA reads TGTGCCACCAGCAGCAGATCAACCTGCGAGCAGTACTTC. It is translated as CATSSRSTCEQYF.

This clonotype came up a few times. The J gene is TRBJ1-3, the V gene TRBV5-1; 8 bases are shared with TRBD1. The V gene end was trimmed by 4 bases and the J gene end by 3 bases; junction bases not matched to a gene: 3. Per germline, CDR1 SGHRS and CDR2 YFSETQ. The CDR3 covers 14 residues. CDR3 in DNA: TGCGCCAGCAGCGTTGGGACAGGTGGAAACACCATATATTTT. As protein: CASSVGTGGNTIYF.

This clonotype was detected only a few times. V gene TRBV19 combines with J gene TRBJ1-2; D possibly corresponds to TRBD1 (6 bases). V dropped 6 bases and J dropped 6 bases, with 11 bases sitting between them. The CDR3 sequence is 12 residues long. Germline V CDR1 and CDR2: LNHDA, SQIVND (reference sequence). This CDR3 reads CASRDGQHGYTF. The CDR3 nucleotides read TGTGCCAGTAGGGACGGACAGCATGGCTACACCTTC.

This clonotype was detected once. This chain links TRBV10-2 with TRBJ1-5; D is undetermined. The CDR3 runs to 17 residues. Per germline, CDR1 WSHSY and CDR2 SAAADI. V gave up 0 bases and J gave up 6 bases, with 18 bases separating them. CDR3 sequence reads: CASSESRTVTQAQPQHF. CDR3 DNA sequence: TGCGCCAGCAGTGAGTCGAGGACGGTGACCCAGGCTCAGCCCCAGCATTTT.